This TCR beta chain was obtained from a study of T cells after yellow fever vaccination. Whole-study results and caveats: Post-booster samples contained most primary-vaccination clones (roughly 96% CD4, less than 90% CD8).

This clonotype has a handful of counts. Its antigen is undetermined. The CDR3 loop spans 13 amino acids. With V trimmed by 6 bases and J by 5 bases, 5 bases remained unmatched. Germline V gene data show CDR1 as MNHEY and CDR2 as SVGEGT. TCRdb reprocessed the 5' RACE reads with MiXCR, giving one entry per CDR3 protein. The sample includes hundreds of thousands of distinct CDR3 sequences, 18% of them seen just once. Source: PBMCs, taken before the yellow fever booster vaccination. The sequence was obtained from a man aged 18 to 29 who received the YFV17D yellow fever vaccine. The rearrangement uses TRBV6-2 or TRBV6-3 and TRBJ2-7; 9 bases are shared with TRBD1. The CDR3 sequence is CASRPRTGDEQYV. CDR3 DNA sequence: TGTGCCAGCAGACCGAGGACAGGGGACGAGCAGTACGTC.